The rows below give T cell receptor beta chains drawn from one sample of a study of human T cells and chemical hapten exposure. TCRdb itself ran the RACE reads through MiXCR, one entry per CDR3 protein. In the table there are about 120,000 distinct CDR3 sequences, approximately 14% of which are singletons. Material: whole blood, obtained in connection with sensitization to the hapten diphenylcyclopropenone (DPC). The receptor source for this set is a man between 18 and 35 years old with alopecia areata. Some clones in this sample may be carry-over from other donors' samples. The CDR3 runs from the conserved cysteine through the conserved F or W. D genes are given only for firm matches. Only some rows state a clone size, as once, few, many or a class for expanded clones.

d_call: -; v_call: TRBV13; j_call: TRBJ2-7; clone_size: -; cdr3_nt: TGTGCCAGCAGCTTAGTTCAGCTCTCCTACGAGCAGTACTTC; cdr3_aa: CASSLVQLSYEQYF
d_call: -; v_call: TRBV10-3; j_call: TRBJ2-2; clone_size: -; cdr3_nt: TGTGCCATCAGTGGACAGGAAAACACCGGGGAGCTGTTTTTT; cdr3_aa: CAISGQENTGELFF
d_call: TRBD2; v_call: TRBV19; j_call: TRBJ2-4; clone_size: -; cdr3_nt: TGTGCCAGTAGTCCCCCGCGGGGGAAAAACATTCAGTACTTC; cdr3_aa: CASSPPRGKNIQYF
d_call: -; v_call: TRBV28; j_call: TRBJ2-2; clone_size: -; cdr3_nt: TGTGCCAGCAGTTCCCTCGCCGGGCCCGGGGAGCTGTTTTTT; cdr3_aa: CASSSLAGPGELFF
d_call: -; v_call: TRBV7-9; j_call: TRBJ1-2; clone_size: -; cdr3_nt: TGTGCCAGCAGCTTAGGTCAGGGAAGGCATGGCTACACCTTC; cdr3_aa: CASSLGQGRHGYTF
d_call: -; v_call: TRBV29-1; j_call: TRBJ1-1; clone_size: once; cdr3_nt: TGCAGCACCTCCATCTCGGACACTGAAGCTTTCTTT; cdr3_aa: CSTSISDTEAFF
d_call: -; v_call: TRBV5-1; j_call: TRBJ1-1; clone_size: many; cdr3_nt: TGTGCCAGCAGTCTCGAGCGGAACACTGAAGCTTTCTTT; cdr3_aa: CASSLERNTEAFF
d_call: -; v_call: TRBV6-6; j_call: TRBJ1-6; clone_size: -; cdr3_nt: TGTGCCAGCAGTTACCACGTCGGGCGACGGTATAATTCACCCCTCCACTTT; cdr3_aa: CASSYHVGRRYNSPLHF
d_call: -; v_call: TRBV5-1; j_call: TRBJ1-4; clone_size: -; cdr3_nt: TGCGCCAGCAGGGAGGGAACCGGGACCGAAAGTGAAAAACTGTTTTTT; cdr3_aa: CASREGTGTESEKLFF
d_call: -; v_call: TRBV7-9; j_call: TRBJ1-5; clone_size: few; cdr3_nt: TGTGCCAGCAGCCTGGGCCACTTCAATCAGCCCCAGCATTTT; cdr3_aa: CASSLGHFNQPQHF
d_call: TRBD2; v_call: TRBV18; j_call: TRBJ2-1; clone_size: many; cdr3_nt: TGTGCCAGCTCCTATAACCTAGCGGGGGGCCGGGGAACAGCCTACAATGAGCAGTTCTTC; cdr3_aa: CASSYNLAGGRGTAYNEQFF
d_call: -; v_call: TRBV7-3; j_call: TRBJ1-6; clone_size: few; cdr3_nt: TGTGCCAGCAGCTTAACGCGAGATTCACCCCTCCACTTT; cdr3_aa: CASSLTRDSPLHF
d_call: TRBD2; v_call: TRBV28; j_call: TRBJ2-5; clone_size: -; cdr3_nt: TGTGCCAGCAGTTTAGAGACTAGCGGGGGCACGGAGACCCAGTACTTC; cdr3_aa: CASSLETSGGTETQYF
d_call: -; v_call: TRBV29-1; j_call: TRBJ2-2; clone_size: -; cdr3_nt: TGCAGCGTTAGAGGACAGCACACCGGGGAGCTGTTTTTT; cdr3_aa: CSVRGQHTGELFF
d_call: -; v_call: TRBV6-6; j_call: TRBJ1-2; clone_size: -; cdr3_nt: TGTGCCAGCAGTTACGCAAACCCTAACTATGGCTACACCTTC; cdr3_aa: CASSYANPNYGYTF
d_call: TRBD2; v_call: TRBV6-2/TRBV6-3; j_call: TRBJ2-1; clone_size: many; cdr3_nt: TGTGCCAGCAGCCCCCCTGTACTAGCGGGGATCCATGAGCAGTTCTTC; cdr3_aa: CASSPPVLAGIHEQFF
d_call: -; v_call: TRBV9; j_call: TRBJ1-1; clone_size: -; cdr3_nt: TGTGCCAGCAGCCCAGAAGGGGCCATAAACACTGAAGCTTTCTTT; cdr3_aa: CASSPEGAINTEAFF
d_call: TRBD1; v_call: TRBV10-2; j_call: TRBJ1-1; clone_size: -; cdr3_nt: TGCACCACCACTCCGACAGGGTCTGAAGCTTTCTTT; cdr3_aa: CTTTPTGSEAFF
d_call: -; v_call: TRBV5-4; j_call: TRBJ2-2; clone_size: -; cdr3_nt: TGTGCCAGCAGCTTGGGTACCGAGGGAACCGGGGAGCTGTTTTTT; cdr3_aa: CASSLGTEGTGELFF
d_call: -; v_call: TRBV12-3/TRBV12-4; j_call: TRBJ1-1; clone_size: few; cdr3_nt: TGTGCCAGCAGGGTAGCAGGGAGCACTGAAGCTTTCTTT; cdr3_aa: CASRVAGSTEAFF
d_call: TRBD1; v_call: TRBV7-9; j_call: TRBJ2-2; clone_size: few; cdr3_nt: TGTGCCAGCAGCTTAGACAGGGGGCCCGACACCGGGGAGCTGTTTTTT; cdr3_aa: CASSLDRGPDTGELFF
d_call: -; v_call: TRBV7-8; j_call: TRBJ1-5; clone_size: few; cdr3_nt: TGTGCCAGCAGCGAACAGGGACGGGGTCAGCCCCAGCATTTT; cdr3_aa: CASSEQGRGQPQHF
d_call: -; v_call: TRBV20-1; j_call: TRBJ2-7; clone_size: -; cdr3_nt: TGCAGTGCTAGGGTGGCGGCCTCCTACGAGCAGTACTTC; cdr3_aa: CSARVAASYEQYF
d_call: TRBD1; v_call: TRBV10-3; j_call: TRBJ2-2; clone_size: -; cdr3_nt: TGTGCCATCAGACCCCGGGACAGACCGAACACCGGGGAGCTGTTTTTT; cdr3_aa: CAIRPRDRPNTGELFF
d_call: -; v_call: TRBV3-1; j_call: TRBJ2-2; clone_size: many; cdr3_nt: TGTGCCAGCAGCCAAGAGCCGATTCCTAGTACCGGGGAGCTGTTTTTT; cdr3_aa: CASSQEPIPSTGELFF
d_call: -; v_call: TRBV4-1; j_call: TRBJ1-2; clone_size: few; cdr3_nt: TGCGCCAGCAGCCAAGATCGAGCCGGGAATGGCTACACCTTC; cdr3_aa: CASSQDRAGNGYTF
d_call: -; v_call: TRBV3-1; j_call: TRBJ1-1; clone_size: -; cdr3_nt: TGTGCCAGCAGCCAAGGAGGGGGTGGCACTGAAGCTTTCTTT; cdr3_aa: CASSQGGGGTEAFF
d_call: -; v_call: TRBV6-6; j_call: TRBJ1-3; clone_size: -; cdr3_nt: TGTGCCAGCAGTTACCAGCTAACGGCGGGAAACACCATATATTTT; cdr3_aa: CASSYQLTAGNTIYF
d_call: -; v_call: TRBV7-9; j_call: TRBJ1-4; clone_size: -; cdr3_nt: TGTGCCAGCAGCTCGGCGGGAGTATCCGAAAAACTGTTTTTT; cdr3_aa: CASSSAGVSEKLFF
d_call: TRBD1; v_call: TRBV7-3; j_call: TRBJ2-2; clone_size: -; cdr3_nt: TGTGCCAGCAGCTTGGAGGACAGGGCCCTTACCGGGGAGCTGTTTTTT; cdr3_aa: CASSLEDRALTGELFF
d_call: -; v_call: TRBV7-2; j_call: TRBJ1-1; clone_size: -; cdr3_nt: TGTGCCAGCAGCTTAGTTCGCGCTGAAGCTTTCTTT; cdr3_aa: CASSLVRAEAFF
d_call: -; v_call: TRBV25-1; j_call: TRBJ1-5; clone_size: few; cdr3_nt: TGTGCCAGCAGTGAGCCAGGGCAGGGTCAGCCCCAGCATTTT; cdr3_aa: CASSEPGQGQPQHF
d_call: TRBD1; v_call: TRBV20-1; j_call: TRBJ2-1; clone_size: few; cdr3_nt: TGCAGTGCTATGACAGGGTCCGCCTACAATGAGCAGTTCTTC; cdr3_aa: CSAMTGSAYNEQFF
d_call: TRBD2; v_call: TRBV6-2/TRBV6-3; j_call: TRBJ2-3; clone_size: few; cdr3_nt: TGTGCCAGCACCCCGACTAGCGGGGGGACTACTAGCACAGATACGCAGTATTTT; cdr3_aa: CASTPTSGGTTSTDTQYF
d_call: -; v_call: TRBV10-3; j_call: TRBJ2-3; clone_size: -; cdr3_nt: TGTGCCATCAGCCTCGCGGGTACGCAGTATTTT; cdr3_aa: CAISLAGTQYF
d_call: -; v_call: TRBV7-9; j_call: TRBJ1-6; clone_size: -; cdr3_nt: TGTGCCAGCAGCAACCCGACGGAAGGTTCACCCCTCCACTTT; cdr3_aa: CASSNPTEGSPLHF
d_call: -; v_call: TRBV7-9; j_call: TRBJ1-2; clone_size: few; cdr3_nt: TGTGCCAGCAGCTTAGGATCGGGGTATGGCTACACCTTC; cdr3_aa: CASSLGSGYGYTF
d_call: TRBD1; v_call: TRBV9; j_call: TRBJ1-1; clone_size: -; cdr3_nt: TGTGCCAGCAGCGTGACAGGGTCCCACACTGAAGCTTTCTTT; cdr3_aa: CASSVTGSHTEAFF
d_call: -; v_call: TRBV4-2; j_call: TRBJ1-5; clone_size: -; cdr3_nt: TGTGCCAGCAGCTCCGTGGGAGGCAATCAGCCCCAGCATTTT; cdr3_aa: CASSSVGGNQPQHF
d_call: -; v_call: TRBV6-2/TRBV6-3; j_call: TRBJ1-6; clone_size: many; cdr3_nt: TGTGCCAGCAGTTACGGGGGCTTCTATAATTCACCCCTCCACTTT; cdr3_aa: CASSYGGFYNSPLHF
d_call: -; v_call: TRBV5-5; j_call: TRBJ1-4; clone_size: -; cdr3_nt: TGTGCCAGCAGCGCAAACATAGCTGAAAAACTGTTTTTT; cdr3_aa: CASSANIAEKLFF
d_call: -; v_call: TRBV7-9; j_call: TRBJ2-7; clone_size: many; cdr3_nt: TGTGCCAGCAGCTTAGGGAACGAGCAGTACTTC; cdr3_aa: CASSLGNEQYF
d_call: -; v_call: TRBV19; j_call: TRBJ2-1; clone_size: many; cdr3_nt: TGTGCCAGTAGTACGACAGTCGTATCCTACAATGAGCAGTTCTTC; cdr3_aa: CASSTTVVSYNEQFF
d_call: -; v_call: TRBV4-2; j_call: TRBJ1-3; clone_size: -; cdr3_nt: TGTGCCAGCAGCCAGGACCAGGGATCTGGAAACACCATATATTTT; cdr3_aa: CASSQDQGSGNTIYF
d_call: -; v_call: TRBV7-9; j_call: TRBJ2-3; clone_size: -; cdr3_nt: TGTGCCAGCAGTTCGGGCGAGGGTACGCAGTATTTT; cdr3_aa: CASSSGEGTQYF
d_call: -; v_call: TRBV10-3; j_call: TRBJ2-3; clone_size: -; cdr3_nt: TGTGCCAGTGAAGCCGGGACGGATCCGTTCACAGATACGCAGTATTTT; cdr3_aa: CASEAGTDPFTDTQYF
d_call: TRBD2; v_call: TRBV7-9; j_call: TRBJ2-5; clone_size: few; cdr3_nt: TGTGCCAGCAGCCGTGGACTAGCGATTGAGACCCAGTACTTC; cdr3_aa: CASSRGLAIETQYF
d_call: -; v_call: TRBV6-2/TRBV6-3; j_call: TRBJ1-1; clone_size: few; cdr3_nt: TGTGCCAGCACCTACTCGTCTTGGGTGAACACTGAAGCTTTCTTT; cdr3_aa: CASTYSSWVNTEAFF
d_call: -; v_call: TRBV7-9; j_call: TRBJ1-5; clone_size: many; cdr3_nt: TGTGCCAGCAGTTTAGCGGGGAGCAATCAGCCCCAGCATTTT; cdr3_aa: CASSLAGSNQPQHF